The 32 T cell receptor beta chains below come from one sample, sequenced in a study of blood T cell repertoires in COVID-19 (dated by TCRdb to 2018 to 2021). The protocol used for the library was the immunoSEQ multiplex PCR assay. Sourced from immuneACCESS, this table was stored by TCRdb with only in-frame sequences that have V and J called. A share of the clones is absent; for the studies checked, an unresolved V gene accounts for under half, and the remainder has no known explanation. The sample contains over 300,000 clones, around 87% of them found a single time. About 6.8% of the sample is in the top ten clones. Sequenced: peripheral blood. The receptors originated from a man in his late teens or twenties with active or convalescent COVID-19.

This chain uses TRBV2 with TRBJ2-3; the match to TRBD2 covers 7 bases. The V and J ends lost 7 bases and 0 bases, in that order; junction bases with no gene match: 10. The CDR3 extends over 16 amino acids. Germline CDR1 SNHLY, CDR2 FYNNEI. CDR3 coding DNA: TGTGCCAGCACCCCCGCACTAGCGACTAGCACAGATACGCAGTATTTT. This sequence encodes CASTPALATSTDTQYF.

The chain employs TRBV23-1 and TRBJ1-6; weak D call: TRBD1 (6 bases). TRBV23-1 is given ORF status, its function remaining uncertain. Between the trimmed V and J ends, which lost 1 base and 10 bases, there was a span of 14 bases. The CDR3 runs 15 residues. The CDR3 DNA reads as TGCGCCAGCAGTCAATTGAGGACAGCGGCGTCACCCCTCCACTTT. This codes for CASSQLRTAASPLHF.

The chain employs TRBV28 and TRBJ2-5; TRBD2 matches at 9 bases. The trim removed 4 bases at V and 5 bases at J, leaving 8 bases unmatched. The CDR3 sequence is 15 residues long. Germline V gene sequence: CDR1 MDHEN, CDR2 SYDVKM. In DNA, the CDR3 is TGTGCCAGCAGTTCTCTGCGGGGGGGCAGTGAGACCCAGTACTTC. Amino acid sequence: CASSSLRGGSETQYF.

V and J are TRBV9 and TRBJ2-1, with TRBD2 matching over 11 bases. V dropped 3 bases and J dropped 5; count of bases not matched to a gene: 4. This CDR3 is built from 15 residues. In germline, CDR1 is SGDLS, CDR2 YYNGEE. The CDR3 spells CASSGLAGGHNEQFF. The CDR3 DNA follows: TGTGCCAGCAGCGGTCTAGCGGGGGGCCACAATGAGCAGTTCTTC.

The chain joins TRBV28 to TRBJ2-7; 7 nucleotides align to TRBD1. With 3 bases clipped from V and 2 bases from J, the junction kept 10 bases outside the gene matches. CDR1 and CDR2 from the germline V gene are MDHEN and SYDVKM. The CDR3 totals 16 residues. The CDR3 spells CASSFSRWGQTYEQYF. The CDR3 region has the DNA TGTGCCAGCAGTTTCTCACGCTGGGGACAGACCTACGAGCAGTACTTC.

This clone was detected only once. V is TRBV7-2 and J is TRBJ2-7, with 7 bases aligning to TRBD2. The germline gives CDR1 SGHTA, CDR2 FQGNSA. There are 12 residues in the CDR3. V lost 4 bases to trimming and J lost 4 bases; unmatched junction nucleotides: 1. In nucleotides, the CDR3 is TGTGCCAGCAGCTGGGGGGGGTACGAGCAGTACTTC. It yields the protein CASSWGGYEQYF.

The J gene is TRBJ2-3, the V gene TRBV29-1; 8 bases map to TRBD1. Germline V gives CDR1 SQVTM, CDR2 ANQGSEA. J was trimmed by 1 base and V by 6 bases; bases with no gene match: 18. The CDR3 has 18 residues. The CDR3 is CSVPGWDRQIRGTDTQYF. The CDR3 nucleotides read TGCAGCGTACCAGGCTGGGACAGGCAAATTCGGGGCACAGATACGCAGTATTTT.

The CDR3 bases are TGTGCCAGCAGGTACAGGGAGTATTCGGCCGGGGAGCTGTTTTTT. Translating it yields CASRYREYSAGELFF. The chain links TRBV28 to TRBJ2-2; TRBD1 is a possible D gene (6 bases). Trimming cost V 6 bases and J 6 bases, with 17 bases left between them. The CDR3 sequence is 15 residues long. CDR1 is MDHEN and CDR2 is SYDVKM in the germline V gene.

V gene TRBV6-5 combines with J gene TRBJ2-2, with D possibly matching TRBD1 (6 bases). The CDR3 consists of 14 residues. Between the trimmed V and J ends, which lost 6 bases and 5 bases, there was a span of 13 bases. Germline V gene data show CDR1 as MNHEY and CDR2 as SVGAGI. The CDR3 reads CASRRVGATGELFF. The DNA of the CDR3 is TGTGCCAGCAGGAGGGTGGGGGCAACCGGGGAGCTGTTTTTT.

The chain has TRBV23-1 and TRBJ2-5; 15 bases are shared with TRBD2. TRBV23-1 has ORF status, its function being uncertain. Trimming cost V 0 bases and J 5 bases; bases outside gene matches: 7. This CDR3 is 18 amino acids long. The CDR3 loop is CASSQSCGLAGGEETQYF. CDR3 DNA: TGCGCCAGCAGTCAATCATGTGGACTAGCGGGGGGGGAGGAGACCCAGTACTTC.

This clone has more than one count but fewer than ten. The V and J genes are TRBV29-1 and TRBJ1-1; 7 bases align to TRBD1. The V gene end was trimmed by 5 bases and the J gene end by 4 bases; junction bases not matched to a gene: 1. The germline V gene has CDR1 SQVTM and CDR2 ANQGSEA. This CDR3 region has 11 residues. Here the CDR3 reads CSVQGGTEAFF. CDR3 bases: TGCAGCGTTCAGGGGGGCACTGAAGCTTTCTTT.

This clone was detected only a few times. The chain combines TRBV5-8 with TRBJ2-2, with D possibly matching TRBD1 (6 bases). Per the germline V gene, CDR1 is SGHTS and CDR2 is YDEGEE. The germline V and J ends were trimmed by 5 bases and 4 bases, with 15 bases remaining between them. CDR3 length: 15 amino acids. The CDR3 coding sequence is TGTGCCAGCAGAAATACAGGGTTGGGCACCGGGGAGCTGTTTTTT. Protein product: CASRNTGLGTGELFF.

V and J are TRBV7-2 and TRBJ2-7; D is possibly TRBD1 (6 bases). Trimming removed 5 bases from V and 2 bases from J, with 16 bases in between. CDR3 length equals 15 residues. The germline V gene has CDR1 SGHTA and CDR2 FQGNSA. The CDR3 protein is CASSLRRGIPYEQYF. The DNA for the CDR3 is TGTGCCAGCAGCCTGAGAAGGGGGATCCCCTACGAGCAGTACTTC.

The chain joins TRBV9 to TRBJ1-5, with 12 bases lining up with TRBD1. With 4 bases clipped from V and 11 bases from J, the junction kept 19 bases outside the gene matches. The CDR3 spans 18 residues. Germline CDR1 is SGDLS and CDR2 is YYNGEE. The CDR3 bases are TGTGCCAGCAGCAGAGGGGGCACGGGACAGGGGGCCATCGGGTCCCAGCATTTT. This gives the protein CASSRGGTGQGAIGSQHF.

This sequence joins TRBV6-2 or TRBV6-3 and TRBJ2-1; 11 nucleotides line up with TRBD2. This CDR3 is 17 amino acids long. The V segment lost 4 bases and the J segment 5 bases; nucleotides outside the gene matches: 10. Germline CDR1 MNHEY, CDR2 SVGEGT. This chain's CDR3 is CASSSGLGLAVNNEQFF. The DNA for the CDR3 is TGTGCCAGCAGTTCTGGTCTGGGACTAGCGGTCAACAATGAGCAGTTCTTC.

The rearrangement joins TRBV9 to TRBJ2-1, with 10 positions matching TRBD2. Germline V gene lookup returns CDR1 SGDLS and CDR2 YYNGEE. With V trimmed by 4 bases and J by 4 bases, 8 bases remained unmatched. The CDR3 contains 16 residues. CDR3 amino acids: CASSPMVAGGYNEQFF. For the CDR3, the DNA is TGTGCCAGCAGCCCCATGGTAGCGGGGGGTTACAATGAGCAGTTCTTC.

This clone has just a few counts. The V call is TRBV9, the J call TRBJ2-7; 12 bases line up with TRBD1. The germline CDR1 and CDR2 sequences are SGDLS and YYNGEE. The V segment lost 3 bases and the J segment 5 bases; nucleotides outside the gene matches: 9. The CDR3 runs to 16 residues. This chain's CDR3 is CASSASWDRGLNEQYF. The CDR3 DNA reads as TGTGCCAGCAGCGCGAGTTGGGACAGGGGGCTCAACGAGCAGTACTTC.

The rearrangement joins TRBV7-2 to TRBJ1-1; TRBD1 aligns across 8 bases. V gave up 3 bases and J gave up 4 bases; unmatched junction bases: 4. Germline V gene data show CDR1 as SGHTA and CDR2 as FQGNSA. The CDR3 has 14 amino acids. The CDR3 loop reads CASSLTGAGTEAFF. CDR3 coding DNA: TGTGCCAGCAGCTTGACAGGGGCCGGCACTGAAGCTTTCTTT. Complete variable domain (other parts from reference TRBV7-2 and TRBJ1-1): GAGVSQSPSNKVTEKGKDVELRCDPISGHTALYWYRQSLGQGLEFLIYFQGNSAPDKSGLPSDRFSAERTGGSVSTLTIQRTQQEDSAVYLCASSLTGAGTEAFFGQGTRLTVV.

Only a few counts were recorded for this clone. The V gene is TRBV11-2, the J gene TRBJ1-5; D gene ambiguous. This CDR3 contains 12 residues. The V gene's germline CDR1 is SGHAT and CDR2 FQNNGV. V was clipped by 2 bases and J by 13 bases, with 12 bases between them. CDR3 DNA: TGTGCCAGCAGCTTATCTTTGGGAGCTCAGCATTTT. Translation: CASSLSLGAQHF.

This clone was seen more than once but under ten times. The rearrangement links TRBV19 to TRBJ1-4; tentative D call: TRBD1 (6 bases). The CDR3 consists of 12 residues. CDR1 and CDR2 from the germline V gene are LNHDA and SQIVND (reference sequence). Trimming pared 3 bases from V and 14 bases from J, leaving 13 bases between. CDR3 protein: CASSIVQGRLFF. CDR3 bases: TGTGCCAGTAGTATCGTACAGGGTAGGCTGTTTTTT.

The genes are TRBV27 and TRBJ1-5; 8 bases fit TRBD1. With V trimmed by 6 bases and J by 6 bases, 4 bases remained unmatched. Germline V lookup: CDR1 MNHEY, CDR2 SMNVEV (reference sequence). CDR3 length: 13 residues. CDR3 sequence: CASSQGAGQPQHF. The CDR3, as DNA: TGTGCCAGCAGCCAGGGGGCCGGTCAGCCCCAGCATTTT.

The V gene is TRBV14, the J gene TRBJ2-3; D is perhaps TRBD2 (6 bases). Looked up from germline, CDR1 is SGHDN and CDR2 is FVKESK. Trimming removed 6 bases from V and 4 bases from J, with 20 bases in between. The CDR3 spans 16 residues. As DNA, the CDR3 is TGTGCCAGCAGTCTCGGTGGGGCCGGGAGCGCAGATACGCAGTATTTT. Its translation: CASSLGGAGSADTQYF.

This chain joins TRBV2 and TRBJ2-1; TRBD2 agrees at 8 bases. The V segment lost 7 bases and the J segment 2 bases; nucleotides outside the gene matches: 4. The V gene's germline CDR1 is SNHLY and CDR2 FYNNEI. This CDR3 contains 14 residues. The CDR3 is CASKNSGTYNEQFF. The CDR3 nucleotides are TGTGCCAGCAAAAATAGCGGGACCTACAATGAGCAGTTCTTC.

V and J are TRBV7-3 and TRBJ1-1; D perhaps matches TRBD1 (6 bases). In germline, CDR1 is SGHTA, CDR2 FQGTGA. CDR3 size: 13 residues. Trimming removed 4 bases at V and 3 bases at J, with 9 bases between. CDR3 bases: TGTGCCAGCAGCTCCCACAGGGACACTGAAGCTTTCTTT. Amino acids: CASSSHRDTEAFF.

The chain has TRBV3-1 (or the pseudogene TRBV3-2) and TRBJ1-6; 9 bases fit TRBD1. Unmatched junction bases numbered 2, after V lost 6 bases and J lost 5 bases. In germline, CDR1 is LGHDT, CDR2 YNNKEL (reference sequence). The CDR3 totals 14 residues. The CDR3 spells CASRQGAHNSPLHF. For the CDR3, the DNA is TGTGCCAGCAGACAGGGGGCCCATAATTCACCCCTCCACTTT.

This chain links TRBV27 with TRBJ1-1; D possibly corresponds to TRBD1 (5 bases). Looked up from germline, CDR1 is MNHEY and CDR2 is SMNVEV (reference sequence). V was pared by 2 bases and J by 2 bases, with 12 bases between. CDR3 length equals 15 residues. In DNA form, the CDR3 reads TGTGCCAGCAGTTTAGGGGGGATGGCAAACACTGAAGCTTTCTTT. Translating gives CASSLGGMANTEAFF.

Only one count was recorded for this clone. CDR3 protein: CASRTRARLNQPQHF. CDR3 in DNA: TGTGCCAGTAGGACCAGGGCCAGACTCAATCAGCCCCAGCATTTT. The rearrangement uses TRBV19 and TRBJ1-5; tentative D call: TRBD1 (5 bases). Germline V gene data show CDR1 as LNHDA and CDR2 as SQIVND (reference sequence). The length of the CDR3 is 15 residues. V gave up 6 bases and J gave up 3 bases, with 15 bases separating them.

The chain has TRBV9 and TRBJ1-6, with D hard to call. CDR3 length: 15 amino acids. Germline CDR1 and CDR2: SGDLS and YYNGEE. Trimming pared 3 bases from V and 7 bases from J, leaving 14 bases between. The CDR3 nucleotides read TGTGCCAGCAGCGGAGCGGTGGGAGAAAATTCACCCCTCCACTTT. Translated: CASSGAVGENSPLHF.

The CDR3: CASRKGQSNTGELFF. The DNA of the CDR3 is TGTGCCAGTAGGAAGGGACAGTCGAACACCGGGGAGCTGTTTTTT. V is TRBV19 and J is TRBJ2-2, with 7 bases identical to TRBD1. V was pared by 6 bases and J by 0 bases, with 4 bases of the junction left unmatched. The CDR3 totals 15 residues. Germline CDR1 reads LNHDA; CDR2 reads SQIVND (reference sequence).

V and J are TRBV19 and TRBJ1-4; TRBD1 matches at 11 bases. The V gene's germline CDR1 is LNHDA and CDR2 SQIVND (reference sequence). The CDR3 is 16 amino acids. The junction had 5 bases not matched to a gene; V was cut back by 2 bases and J by 6 bases. The CDR3 protein is CASSIIGQGAYEKLFF. In DNA form, the CDR3 reads TGTGCCAGTAGTATAATCGGACAGGGGGCCTATGAAAAACTGTTTTTT.

This sequence joins TRBV6-4 and TRBJ1-2, with 10 positions matching TRBD1. The V segment lost 0 bases and the J segment 7 bases; nucleotides outside the gene matches: 2. The CDR3 runs 14 residues. The germline V gene encodes CDR1 MRHNA and CDR2 SNTAGT. This chain's CDR3 is CASSDSGTGAGYTF. The CDR3, as DNA: TGTGCCAGCAGTGACTCCGGGACAGGGGCTGGCTACACCTTC.

This chain uses TRBV7-6 with TRBJ2-3, with 13 bases lining up with TRBD2. The CDR3 loop spans 17 amino acids. Germline assignment: CDR1 SGHVS and CDR2 FNYEAQ. Trimming removed 4 bases from V and 4 bases from J; junction bases left unmatched: 8. The CDR3 DNA reads as TGTGCCAGCAGCTCCCGGACTAGCGGGAGAGGCGCAGATACGCAGTATTTT. It encodes CASSSRTSGRGADTQYF.